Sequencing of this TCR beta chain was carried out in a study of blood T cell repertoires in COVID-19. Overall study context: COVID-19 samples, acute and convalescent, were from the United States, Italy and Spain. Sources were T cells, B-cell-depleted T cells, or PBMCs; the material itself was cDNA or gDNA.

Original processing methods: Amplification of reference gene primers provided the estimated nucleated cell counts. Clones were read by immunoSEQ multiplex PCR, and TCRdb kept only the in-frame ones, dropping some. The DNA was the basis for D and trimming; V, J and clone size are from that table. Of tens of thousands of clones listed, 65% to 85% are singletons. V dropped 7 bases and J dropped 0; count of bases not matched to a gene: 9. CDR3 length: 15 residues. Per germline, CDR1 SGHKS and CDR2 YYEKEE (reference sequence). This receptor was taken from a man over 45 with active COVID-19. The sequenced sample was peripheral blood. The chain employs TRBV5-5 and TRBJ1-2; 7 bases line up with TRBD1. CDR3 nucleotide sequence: TGTGCCAGCCTCGACAGGGACCCAACTAACTATGGCTACACCTTC. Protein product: CASLDRDPTNYGYTF.